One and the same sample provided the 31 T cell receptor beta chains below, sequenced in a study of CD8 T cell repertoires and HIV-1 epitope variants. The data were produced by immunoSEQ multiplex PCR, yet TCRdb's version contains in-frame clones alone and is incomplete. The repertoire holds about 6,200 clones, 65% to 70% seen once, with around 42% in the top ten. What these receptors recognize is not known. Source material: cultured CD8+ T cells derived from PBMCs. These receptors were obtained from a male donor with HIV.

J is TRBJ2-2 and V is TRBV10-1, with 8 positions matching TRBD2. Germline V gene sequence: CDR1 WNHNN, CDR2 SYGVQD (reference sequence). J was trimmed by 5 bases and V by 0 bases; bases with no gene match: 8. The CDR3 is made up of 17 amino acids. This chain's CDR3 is CASSESPGGPRTGELFF. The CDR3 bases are TGCGCCAGCAGTGAGTCTCCGGGAGGGCCGCGGACCGGGGAGCTGTTTTTT.

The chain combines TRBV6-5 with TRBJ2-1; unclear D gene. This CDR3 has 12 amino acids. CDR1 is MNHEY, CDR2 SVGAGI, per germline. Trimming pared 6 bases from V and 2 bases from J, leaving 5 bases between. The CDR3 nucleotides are TGTGCCAGCAGCCGACCCTACAATGAGCAGTTCTTC. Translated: CASSRPYNEQFF.

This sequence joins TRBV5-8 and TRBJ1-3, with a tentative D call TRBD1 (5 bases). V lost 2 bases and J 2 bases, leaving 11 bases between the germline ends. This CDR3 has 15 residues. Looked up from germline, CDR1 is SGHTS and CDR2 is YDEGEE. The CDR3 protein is CASSFGRDPGNTIYF. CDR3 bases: TGTGCCAGCAGCTTCGGACGGGACCCTGGAAACACCATATATTTT.

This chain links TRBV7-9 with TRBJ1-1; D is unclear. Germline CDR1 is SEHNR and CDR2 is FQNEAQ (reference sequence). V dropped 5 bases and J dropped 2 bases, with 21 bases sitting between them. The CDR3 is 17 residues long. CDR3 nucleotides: TGTGCCAGCAGCCCACCTCTTAGGGCCCAGCGAAACACTGAAGCTTTCTTT. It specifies CASSPPLRAQRNTEAFF.

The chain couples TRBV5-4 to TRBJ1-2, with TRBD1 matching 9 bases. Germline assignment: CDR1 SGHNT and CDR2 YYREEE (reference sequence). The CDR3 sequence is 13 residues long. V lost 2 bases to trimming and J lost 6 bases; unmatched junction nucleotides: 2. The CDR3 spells CASSFRTGDGYTF. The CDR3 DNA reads TGTGCCAGCAGCTTTAGGACAGGGGATGGCTACACCTTC.

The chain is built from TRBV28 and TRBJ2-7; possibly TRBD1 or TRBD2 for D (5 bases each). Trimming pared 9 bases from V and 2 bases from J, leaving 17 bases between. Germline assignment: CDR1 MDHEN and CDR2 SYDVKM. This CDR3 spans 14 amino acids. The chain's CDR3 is CASQPPGTTYEQYF. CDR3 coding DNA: TGTGCCAGTCAACCGCCGGGGACGACCTACGAGCAGTACTTC.

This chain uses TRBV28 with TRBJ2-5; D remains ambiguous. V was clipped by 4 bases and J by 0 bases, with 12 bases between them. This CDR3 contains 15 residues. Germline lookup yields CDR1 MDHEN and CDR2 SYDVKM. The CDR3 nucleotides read TGTGCCAGCAGTTCCGTCGACCGAGACCAAGAGACCCAGTACTTC. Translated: CASSSVDRDQETQYF.

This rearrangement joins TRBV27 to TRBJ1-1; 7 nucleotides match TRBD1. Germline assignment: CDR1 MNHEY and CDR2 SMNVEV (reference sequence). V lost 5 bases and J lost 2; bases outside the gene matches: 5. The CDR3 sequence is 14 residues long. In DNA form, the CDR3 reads TGTGCCAGCAGTCTGACAGGGCCCAACACTGAAGCTTTCTTT. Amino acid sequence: CASSLTGPNTEAFF.

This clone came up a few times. The CDR3 region is CASSLSAGAPDTQYF. Here the CDR3 DNA reads TGTGCCAGCAGCTTGTCGGCGGGGGCACCAGATACGCAGTATTTT. The chain couples TRBV5-4 to TRBJ2-3, with D perhaps matching TRBD2 (7 bases). The V end was cut by 1 base, the J end by 4 bases, with 13 bases between. In germline, CDR1 is SGHNT, CDR2 YYREEE (reference sequence). CDR3 size: 15 residues.

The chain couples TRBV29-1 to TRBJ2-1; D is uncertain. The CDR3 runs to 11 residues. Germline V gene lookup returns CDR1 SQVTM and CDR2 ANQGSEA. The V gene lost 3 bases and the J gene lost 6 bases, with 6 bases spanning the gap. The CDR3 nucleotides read TGCAGCGTTGAGGATGCCAATGAGCAGTTCTTC. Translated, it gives CSVEDANEQFF.

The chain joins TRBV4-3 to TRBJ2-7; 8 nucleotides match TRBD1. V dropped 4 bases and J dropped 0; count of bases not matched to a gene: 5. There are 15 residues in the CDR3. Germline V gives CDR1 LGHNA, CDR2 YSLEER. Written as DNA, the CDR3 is TGCGCCAGCAGCCCAGACAGGGGTTCCTCCTACGAGCAGTACTTC. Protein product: CASSPDRGSSYEQYF.

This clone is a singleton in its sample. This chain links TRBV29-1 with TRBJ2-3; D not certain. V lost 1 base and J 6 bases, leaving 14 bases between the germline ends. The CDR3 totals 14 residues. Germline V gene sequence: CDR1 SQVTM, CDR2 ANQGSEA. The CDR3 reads CSVEGLRALDTQYF. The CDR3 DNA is TGCAGCGTTGAAGGCCTCCGGGCTCTGGATACGCAGTATTTT.

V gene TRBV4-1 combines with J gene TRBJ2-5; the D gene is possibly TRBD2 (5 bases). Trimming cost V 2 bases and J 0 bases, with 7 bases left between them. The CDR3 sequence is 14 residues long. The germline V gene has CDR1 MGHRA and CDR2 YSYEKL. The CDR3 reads CASSQFGDQETQYF. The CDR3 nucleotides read TGCGCCAGCAGCCAATTCGGGGACCAAGAGACCCAGTACTTC.

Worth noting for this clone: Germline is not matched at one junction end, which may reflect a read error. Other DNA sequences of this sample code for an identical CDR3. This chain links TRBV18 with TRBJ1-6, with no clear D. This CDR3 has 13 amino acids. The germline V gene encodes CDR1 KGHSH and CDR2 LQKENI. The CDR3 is CASSPRENSPLHF. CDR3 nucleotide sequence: TGCGCCAGCTCACCCCGGGAAAATTCACCCCTCCACTTT. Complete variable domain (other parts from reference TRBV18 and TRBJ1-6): NAGVMQNPRHLVRRRGQEARLRCSPMKGHSHVYWYRQLPEEGLKFMVYLQKENIIDESGMPKERFSAEFPKEGPSILRIQQVVRGDSAAYFCASSPRENSPLHFGNGTRLTVT.

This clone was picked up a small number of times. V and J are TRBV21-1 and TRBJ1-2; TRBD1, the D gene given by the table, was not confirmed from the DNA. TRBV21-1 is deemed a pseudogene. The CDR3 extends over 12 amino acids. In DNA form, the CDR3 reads TGTGCCAGCAGCAAACCCCTGGGCTTATACACCTTC. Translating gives CASSKPLGLYTF.

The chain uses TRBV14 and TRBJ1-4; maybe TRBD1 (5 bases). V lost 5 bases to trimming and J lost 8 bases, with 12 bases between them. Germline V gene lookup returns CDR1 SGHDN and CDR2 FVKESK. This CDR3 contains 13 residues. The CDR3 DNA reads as TGTGCCAGCAGCTCCAGGGTCGGCGAAAAACTGTTTTTT. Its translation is CASSSRVGEKLFF.

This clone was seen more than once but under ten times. The CDR3 DNA follows: TGTGCCAGCAGTACCGGGACTGATAATTCACCCCTCCACTTT. Protein product: CASSTGTDNSPLHF. V usage is TRBV6-5 and J usage is TRBJ1-6; D may be TRBD1 (5 bases). From germline, CDR1 is MNHEY and CDR2 SVGAGI. The CDR3 has 14 amino acids. Trimming removed 5 bases from V and 5 bases from J, with 10 bases in between.

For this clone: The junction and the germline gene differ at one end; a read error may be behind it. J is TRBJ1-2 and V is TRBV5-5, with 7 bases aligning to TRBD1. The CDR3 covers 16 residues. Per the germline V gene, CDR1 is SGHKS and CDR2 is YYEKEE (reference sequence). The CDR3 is CASSQDRAGSNYGYTF. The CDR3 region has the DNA TGCGCCAGCAGCCAAGACAGGGCAGGATCTAACTATGGCTACACCTTC.

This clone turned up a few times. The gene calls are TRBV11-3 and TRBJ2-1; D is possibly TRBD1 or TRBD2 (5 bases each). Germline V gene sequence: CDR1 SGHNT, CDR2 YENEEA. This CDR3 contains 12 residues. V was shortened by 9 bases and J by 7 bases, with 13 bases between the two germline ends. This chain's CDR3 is CARGQAANEQFF. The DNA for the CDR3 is TGTGCCAGGGGGCAAGCGGCGAATGAGCAGTTCTTC.

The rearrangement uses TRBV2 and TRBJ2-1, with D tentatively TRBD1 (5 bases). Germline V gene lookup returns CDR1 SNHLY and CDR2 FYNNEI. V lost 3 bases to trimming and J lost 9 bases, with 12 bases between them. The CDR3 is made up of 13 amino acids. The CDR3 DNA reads TGTGCCAGCAGTGACAGGGTGGACGGTGAGCAGTTCTTC. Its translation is CASSDRVDGEQFF.

The CDR3 nucleotides are TGTGCCAGCAGCTTGGGGGACAGTGACTCCTACGAGCAGTACTTC. Its protein product is CASSLGDSDSYEQYF. The chain carries TRBV5-8 and TRBJ2-7; TRBD1 agrees at 7 bases. V lost 0 bases and J lost 0; bases outside the gene matches: 3. The germline CDR1 and CDR2 sequences are SGHTS and YDEGEE. This CDR3 has 15 residues.

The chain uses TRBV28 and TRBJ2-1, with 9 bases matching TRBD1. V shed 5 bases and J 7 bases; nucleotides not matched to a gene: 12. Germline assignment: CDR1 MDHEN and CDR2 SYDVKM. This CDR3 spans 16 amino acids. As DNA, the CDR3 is TGTGCCAGCAGTCCGCCGGGACAGGGTATTACGAATGAGCAGTTCTTC. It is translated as CASSPPGQGITNEQFF.

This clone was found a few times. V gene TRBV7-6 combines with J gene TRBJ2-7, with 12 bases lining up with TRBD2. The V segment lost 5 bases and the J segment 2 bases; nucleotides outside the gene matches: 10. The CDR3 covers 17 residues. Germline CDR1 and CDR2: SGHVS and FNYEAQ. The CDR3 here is CASSRGASGGDTYEQYF. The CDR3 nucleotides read TGTGCCAGCAGCCGCGGCGCTAGCGGGGGGGATACCTACGAGCAGTACTTC.

For the CDR3, the DNA is TGTGCCAGCAGTTCCGCCCCAGGGATTAGCAATCAGCCCCAGCATTTT. Amino acid sequence: CASSSAPGISNQPQHF. The chain combines TRBV28 with TRBJ1-5; tentatively, D is TRBD1 (5 bases). This CDR3 contains 16 residues. Trimming pared 4 bases from V and 0 bases from J, leaving 13 bases between. CDR1 is MDHEN, CDR2 SYDVKM, per germline.

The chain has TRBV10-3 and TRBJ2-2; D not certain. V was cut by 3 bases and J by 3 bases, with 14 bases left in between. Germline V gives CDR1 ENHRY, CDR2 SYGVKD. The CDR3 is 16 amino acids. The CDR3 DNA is TGTGCCATCAGTGACGAGGTCCCTTCTGACACCGGGGAGCTGTTTTTT. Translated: CAISDEVPSDTGELFF.

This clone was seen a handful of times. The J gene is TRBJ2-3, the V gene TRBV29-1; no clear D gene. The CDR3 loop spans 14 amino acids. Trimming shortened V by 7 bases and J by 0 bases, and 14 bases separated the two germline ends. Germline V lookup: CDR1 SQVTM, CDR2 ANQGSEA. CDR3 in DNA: TGCAGCGCCGAAGGAACAGCCAGCACAGATACGCAGTATTTT. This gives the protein CSAEGTASTDTQYF.

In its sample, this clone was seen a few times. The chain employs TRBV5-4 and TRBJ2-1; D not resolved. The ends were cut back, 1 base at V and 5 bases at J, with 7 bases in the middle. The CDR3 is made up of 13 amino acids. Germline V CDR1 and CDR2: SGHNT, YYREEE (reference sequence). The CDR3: CASSLMVDNEQFF. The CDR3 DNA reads TGTGCCAGCAGCTTGATGGTTGACAATGAGCAGTTCTTC.

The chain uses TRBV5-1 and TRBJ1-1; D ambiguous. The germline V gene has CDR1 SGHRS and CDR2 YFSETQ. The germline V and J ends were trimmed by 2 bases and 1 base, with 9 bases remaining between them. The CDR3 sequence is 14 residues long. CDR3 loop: CASSFGWENTEAFF. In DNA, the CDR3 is TGCGCCAGCAGCTTTGGGTGGGAGAACACTGAAGCTTTCTTT.

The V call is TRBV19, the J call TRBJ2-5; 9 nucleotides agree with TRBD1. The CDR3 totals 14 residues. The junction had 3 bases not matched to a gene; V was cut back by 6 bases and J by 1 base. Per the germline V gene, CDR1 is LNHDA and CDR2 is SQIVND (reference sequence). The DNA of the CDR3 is TGTGCCAGTAGCACGGGACAGGGCCAAGAGACCCAGTACTTC. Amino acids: CASSTGQGQETQYF.

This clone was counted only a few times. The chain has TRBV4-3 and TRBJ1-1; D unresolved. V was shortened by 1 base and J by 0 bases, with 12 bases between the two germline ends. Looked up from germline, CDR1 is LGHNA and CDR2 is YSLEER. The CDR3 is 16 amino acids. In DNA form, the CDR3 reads TGCGCCAGCAGCCAAGGCCGGACCGCGCTGAACACTGAAGCTTTCTTT. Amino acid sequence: CASSQGRTALNTEAFF.

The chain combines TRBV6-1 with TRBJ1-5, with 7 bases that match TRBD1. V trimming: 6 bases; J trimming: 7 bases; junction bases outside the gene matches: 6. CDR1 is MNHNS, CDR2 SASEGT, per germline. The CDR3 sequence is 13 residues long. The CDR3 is CASRILQGQPQHF. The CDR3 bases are TGTGCCAGCAGGATTTTACAGGGGCAGCCCCAGCATTTT.